This entry is about one TCR beta chain. The sample comes from a study of cytomegalovirus exposure and HLA in healthy donors. Study-wide context: A later analysis reported the same platform for the roughly 120 validation repertoires and the approximately 700 first-cohort repertoires.

The donors formed part of the roughly 110-subject validation cohort, distinct from the roughly 700-subject first cohort. The CDR3 loop spans 18 amino acids. Germline CDR1 SGHRS, CDR2 YFSETQ. V was pared by 0 bases and J by 6 bases, with 13 bases of the junction left unmatched. Some clones are missing from TCRdb's copy, which holds only in-frame ones; the method was immunoSEQ multiplex PCR. The sample shows roughly 80,000 clones, roughly 93% of them seen only once. V gene TRBV5-1 combines with J gene TRBJ2-1; 9 bases agree with TRBD2. This TCR came from a man aged 25 to 40 in good health and CMV-seronegative. The specimen was PBMCs. The CDR3 protein is CASSLAASGIGMGNEQFF. The CDR3 DNA reads as TGCGCCAGCAGCTTGGCGGCTAGCGGGATTGGGATGGGCAATGAGCAGTTCTTC.